This T cell receptor (beta chain) emerged from a study of STAT3 mutations in large granular lymphocyte leukemia (dated by TCRdb to about 2019). Turning to the overall study: In roughly half of the longitudinally sequenced T-LGLL patients, canonical activating STAT3 mutations were detected. Each patient was sequenced at an average of around 4 time points, ranging from 2 to 8 samplings. A couple of patients with natural killer LGL leukemia were also sequenced longitudinally as controls within the study. To reconstruct clonal hierarchy and dynamics, serial deep sequencing of TCRbeta CDR3 and STAT3 was performed in patients with T-cell large granular lymphocyte leukemia. Over half of the T-LGLL patients were given one or more immunosuppressive therapy regimens, and approximately 40% of those treated had a hematologic response. From an initial cohort of hundreds of LGL patients, 15 to 20 representative T-LGLL cases were selected for longitudinal TCRbeta and STAT3 sequencing.

An Illumina MiSeq was used to sequence the TCRbeta libraries, yielding an average of about 42,000 productive templates per sample. The immunoSEQ assay, which uses multiplex PCR amplification, was used to generate TCRbeta CDR3 libraries. The authors' pipeline ran thus. Following a previously defined approach, repertoire diversity was calculated, and values close to 0 point to extremely monoclonal samples. This is the immuneACCESS table as TCRdb keeps it, with only in-frame sequences that have V and J called. A part of the clones is gone; compared with another copy, unresolved V genes explain less than half, and the rest is unexplained. The D gene and trimming were derived from the DNA, and the V and J assignments and clone size from that table. Across this sample there are over 25,000 clones, with roughly 80% seen only once. The ten largest clones capture approximately 28% of the sample. In the case of this clone: Which antigen it targets is not known. No much larger clonotype is one base removed from it; base qualities were not supplied.

What the work shows at the level of the full study, not this receptor alone: Variable intervals between samplings and differing treatment regimens complicated linking therapy response to changes in TCR clonal burden. All T-LGLL patients had at least one immunodominant TCRbeta clonotype, and roughly half had multiple immunodominant subclonotypes. TCR clonotype switching after therapy was observed in about 35% of the 18 patients, and all newly emerging clones were found to be STAT3 wild type. Because codominant clonotypes persisted in some patients, a small but highly pathogenic clone may have been missed. In several patients, dominant TCR clone burden exceeded STAT3 mutant burden, suggesting STAT3 mutation arose secondarily within a pre-expanded clone. Because no samples were available when a clone first appeared, clonal expansion had to be inferred from samplings taken at other points.

The same DNA, extracted from blood mononuclear cells, served for both TCR sequencing and STAT3 sequencing. The receptor comes from a woman aged 45-60 years with T-cell large granular lymphocyte leukemia. Some clones in this sample may be carry-over from other donors' samples. The age is the age at diagnosis. Sequencing was done on a sample of peripheral blood mononuclear cells.

In nucleotides, the sequence is TGTGCCAGCAGCCCAGGACTAATCACAGATACGCAGTATTTT. Its translation is CASSPGLITDTQYF. The chain is made from TRBV7-9 and TRBJ2-3; the D gene is perhaps TRBD2, from 6 matching bases. Trimming takes 5 bases from V and 2 bases from J, and the germline ends sit 11 bases apart. CDR1 is given as SEHNR and CDR2 as FQNEAQ, both from the germline V gene (reference sequence). The CDR3 runs 14 residues from the cysteine to the phenylalanine. The only DNA kept is the CDR3, 42 bases in frame from the first base.